The source of this T cell receptor (beta chain) is a study of T cell responses to AZD1222 COVID-19 vaccine. Here immunoSEQ multiplex PCR was the method, and the copy in TCRdb shows in-frame clones only, minus some. The table includes more than 85,000 clones, 88% detected once. The CDR3 totals 12 residues. Trimming took 5 bases from V and 8 from J, leaving 12 bases between them. Germline CDR1 is MNHEY and CDR2 is SVGEGT. On this clone itself: Antigen specificity is unknown.

The study, taken as a whole, reports: Donors were chiefly white British, with a greater number of females, and clonal diversity was perhaps underestimated.

The chain has TRBV6-2 or TRBV6-3 and TRBJ1-1, with D tentatively TRBD1 (6 bases). This sequence was found in an adult in good health. This specimen consisted of peripheral blood, obtained on day 0 of MenACWY control vaccination. CDR3 in DNA: TGTGCCAGCAGTGAGGGACACTACGAAGCTTTCTTT. It encodes CASSEGHYEAFF.